A selection of T cell receptor beta chains follows, all from one sample in a study of vaccination and CD4 T cells after COVID-19. Their cognate antigens are unknown. TCRdb re-called the PCR reads through MiXCR, storing one row per CDR3 protein. The sample holds 13,000 to 15,000 distinct CDR3 sequences; 60% are singletons and the top ten take around 13%. Sequences were obtained from CD4+ T cells from blood, cultured in vitro. These TCRs come from a human donor who had recovered from COVID-19. Both conserved end residues are part of each CDR3. D genes are given only for firm matches. Clone size is not always given. Where it is, it says once, few, many or a class for expanded clones.

J gene,D gene,clone size,V gene,CDR3 protein,CDR3 DNA
TRBJ2-7,TRBD2,-,TRBV20-1,CSASSSGSTRAYEQYF,TGCAGTGCTAGTTCTAGCGGGAGCACTAGGGCCTACGAGCAGTACTTC
TRBJ1-6,TRBD1,few,TRBV7-8,CASSLVVGTGDSPLHF,TGTGCCAGCAGCTTGGTAGTGGGGACAGGGGATTCACCCCTCCACTTT
TRBJ2-3,-,-,TRBV10-2,CASRHTDTQYF,TGCGCCAGCAGACACACAGATACGCAGTATTTT
TRBJ2-1,-,-,TRBV5-8,CASSPRILGKYNEQFF,TGTGCCAGCAGTCCGCGGATCCTGGGCAAGTACAATGAGCAGTTCTTC
TRBJ1-2,-,medium-sized,TRBV20-1,CSARDTTGDGYTF,TGCAGTGCTAGAGACACAACAGGCGATGGCTACACCTTC
TRBJ2-3,-,-,TRBV12-3/TRBV12-4,CASSPELAGTSLTDTQYF,TGTGCCAGCAGTCCTGAACTAGCCGGGACCTCCCTTACAGATACGCAGTATTTT
TRBJ2-5,TRBD1,few,TRBV10-3,CAIRGTGVIETQYF,TGTGCCATCAGGGGGACAGGGGTTATCGAGACCCAGTACTTC
TRBJ1-1,-,-,TRBV11-2,CASSSYGGVGTEAFF,TGTGCCAGCAGCTCCTACGGGGGAGTAGGGACTGAAGCTTTCTTT
TRBJ2-2,TRBD2,-,TRBV11-3,CASSPGLAGSGELFF,TGTGCCAGCAGCCCAGGACTAGCGGGCAGCGGGGAGCTGTTTTTT
TRBJ2-3,TRBD2,-,TRBV20-1,CSARDLRTSGSTDTQYF,TGCAGTGCTAGAGATCTTAGGACTAGCGGGAGCACAGATACGCAGTATTTT
TRBJ2-5,-,few,TRBV2,CASPGQETQYF,TGTGCCAGCCCAGGACAAGAGACCCAGTACTTC
TRBJ2-1,-,-,TRBV6-4,CASSEGQENNEQFF,TGTGCCAGCAGTGAAGGGCAGGAAAACAATGAGCAGTTCTTC
TRBJ2-5,-,few,TRBV20-1,CSARGVLGTPAQAQYF,TGCAGTGCTAGAGGGGTCCTCGGGACACCCGCCCAGGCCCAGTACTTC
TRBJ2-7,TRBD2,-,TRBV7-9,CASSLRSGRAEQYF,TGTGCCAGCAGCTTACGAAGCGGGAGGGCCGAGCAGTACTTC
TRBJ1-2,TRBD1,few,TRBV20-1,CSAQGGEGALGYGYTF,TGCAGTGCCCAGGGTGGAGAGGGGGCGCTTGGGTATGGCTACACCTTC
TRBJ1-6,-,-,TRBV3-1,CASSQGTGTGYSPLHF,TGTGCCAGCAGCCAAGGAACAGGGACGGGGTATTCACCCCTCCACTTT
TRBJ2-7,-,-,TRBV2,CASNRGSYEQYF,TGTGCCAGCAATCGGGGCTCCTACGAGCAGTACTTC
TRBJ1-2,-,-,TRBV2,CAVDRSNYGYTF,TGTGCCGTAGACAGGTCTAACTATGGCTACACCTTC
TRBJ2-1,-,-,TRBV7-9,CASSRYPTGRNEQFF,TGTGCCAGCAGCCGATACCCGACAGGGAGGAATGAGCAGTTCTTC
TRBJ2-7,TRBD2,-,TRBV6-1,CASRDDSGSSYEQYF,TGTGCCAGCAGGGACGATAGCGGGAGCTCCTACGAGCAGTACTTC
TRBJ2-5,-,few,TRBV6-1,CASSQNTGTGETQYF,TGTGCCAGCAGTCAAAACACAGGGACGGGGGAGACCCAGTACTTC
TRBJ1-2,TRBD1,few,TRBV28,CASSPRRTGGYGYTF,TGTGCCAGCAGTCCCCGAAGGACAGGGGGATATGGCTACACCTTC
TRBJ2-5,-,few,TRBV7-9,CASSLPLSAQETQYF,TGTGCCAGCAGCTTACCCCTGAGCGCACAAGAGACCCAGTACTTC
TRBJ1-2,-,-,TRBV27,CASSLMSTPNYGYTF,TGTGCCAGCAGTTTAATGTCCACTCCTAACTATGGCTACACCTTC
TRBJ1-2,-,-,TRBV11-2,CASSRRTSGGYTF,TGTGCCAGCAGCCGGAGAACCTCCGGTGGCTACACCTTC
TRBJ2-5,-,-,TRBV20-1,CSAAGQTQETQYF,TGCAGTGCAGCGGGACAAACACAAGAGACCCAGTACTTC
TRBJ1-2,-,-,TRBV28,CASSLLGYGYTF,TGTGCCAGCAGTTTATTGGGCTATGGCTACACCTTC
TRBJ2-7,-,once,TRBV7-2,CASSLELGQGYEQYF,TGTGCCAGCAGCTTAGAGTTGGGTCAGGGTTACGAGCAGTACTTC
TRBJ1-6,TRBD1,-,TRBV14,CASSVGTGSPLHF,TGTGCCAGCAGCGTCGGGACAGGATCACCCCTCCACTTT
TRBJ2-3,TRBD2,-,TRBV11-2,CASGRLTDTQYF,TGTGCAAGCGGGAGGTTAACAGATACGCAGTATTTT
TRBJ2-7,-,-,TRBV20-1,CSASREYEQYF,TGCAGTGCTAGCAGGGAGTACGAGCAGTACTTC
TRBJ2-5,-,-,TRBV11-2,CASSYRRQETQYF,TGTGCCAGCAGCTATCGAAGACAAGAGACCCAGTACTTC
TRBJ1-4,-,-,TRBV29-1,CSGSTTNEKLFF,TGCAGCGGCAGTACAACTAATGAAAAACTGTTTTTT